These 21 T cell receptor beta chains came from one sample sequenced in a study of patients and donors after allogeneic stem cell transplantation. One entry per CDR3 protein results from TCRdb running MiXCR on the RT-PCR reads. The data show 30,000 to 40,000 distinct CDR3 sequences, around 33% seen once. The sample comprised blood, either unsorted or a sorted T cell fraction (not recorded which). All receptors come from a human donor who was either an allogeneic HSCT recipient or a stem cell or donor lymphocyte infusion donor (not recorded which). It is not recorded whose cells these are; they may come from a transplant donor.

The CDR3 loop reads CASSLVVAGGQETQYF. CDR3 in DNA: TGTGCCAGCAGCTTAGTTGTCGCGGGAGGGCAAGAGACCCAGTACTTC. The chain uses TRBV7-6 and TRBJ2-5, with TRBD2 identical over 9 bases. The CDR3 length is 16 residues. V gave up 1 base and J gave up 2 bases; unmatched junction bases: 5. Germline V gene data show CDR1 as SGHVS and CDR2 as FNYEAQ.

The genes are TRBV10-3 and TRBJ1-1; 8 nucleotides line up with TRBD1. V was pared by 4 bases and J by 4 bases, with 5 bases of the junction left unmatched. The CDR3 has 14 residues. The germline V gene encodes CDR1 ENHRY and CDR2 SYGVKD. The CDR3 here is CAISGKTGATEAFF. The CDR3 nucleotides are TGTGCCATCAGTGGCAAGACAGGGGCCACTGAAGCTTTCTTT.

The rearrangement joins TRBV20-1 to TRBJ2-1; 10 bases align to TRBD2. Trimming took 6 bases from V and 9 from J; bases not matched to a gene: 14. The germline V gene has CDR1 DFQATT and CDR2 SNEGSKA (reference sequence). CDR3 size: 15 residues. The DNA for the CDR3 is TGCAGTGCCAGCCCTAGCGGGGGCCCAGGCGTTGAGCAGTTCTTC. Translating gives CSASPSGGPGVEQFF.

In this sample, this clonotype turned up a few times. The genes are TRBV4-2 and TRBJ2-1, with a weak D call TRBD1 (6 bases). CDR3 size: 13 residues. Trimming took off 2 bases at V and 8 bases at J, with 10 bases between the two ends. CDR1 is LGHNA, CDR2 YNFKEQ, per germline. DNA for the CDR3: TGTGCCAGCAGCCAACCGCCAGGGGATGAGCAGTTCTTC. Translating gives CASSQPPGDEQFF.

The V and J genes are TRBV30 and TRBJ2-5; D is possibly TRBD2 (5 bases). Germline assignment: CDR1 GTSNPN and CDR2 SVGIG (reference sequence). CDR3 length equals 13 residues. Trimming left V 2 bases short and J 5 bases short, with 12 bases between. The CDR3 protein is CAWSLTSRETQYF. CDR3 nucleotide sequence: TGTGCCTGGAGTTTAACTAGTCGGGAGACCCAGTACTTC.

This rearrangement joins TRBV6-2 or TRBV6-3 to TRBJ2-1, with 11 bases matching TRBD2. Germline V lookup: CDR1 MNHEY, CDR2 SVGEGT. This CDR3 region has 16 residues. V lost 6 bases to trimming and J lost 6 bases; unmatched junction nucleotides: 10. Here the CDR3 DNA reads TGTGCCAGCAGCACCCCTAGCGGGAGGTCTGGCAATGAGCAGTTCTTC. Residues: CASSTPSGRSGNEQFF.

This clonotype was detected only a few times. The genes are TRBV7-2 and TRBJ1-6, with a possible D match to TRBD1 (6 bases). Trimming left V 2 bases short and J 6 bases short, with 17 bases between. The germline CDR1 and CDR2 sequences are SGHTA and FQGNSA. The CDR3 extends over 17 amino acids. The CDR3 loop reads CASSLKYQTGSNSPLHF. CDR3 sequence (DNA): TGTGCCAGCAGCTTAAAATACCAGACAGGCTCTAATTCACCCCTCCACTTT.

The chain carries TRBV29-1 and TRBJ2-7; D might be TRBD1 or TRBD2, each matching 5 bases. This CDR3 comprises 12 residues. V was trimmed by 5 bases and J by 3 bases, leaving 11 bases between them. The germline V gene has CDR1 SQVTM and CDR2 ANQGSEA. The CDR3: CSVTGQGYEQYF. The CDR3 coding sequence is TGCAGCGTTACGGGGCAGGGCTACGAGCAGTACTTC.

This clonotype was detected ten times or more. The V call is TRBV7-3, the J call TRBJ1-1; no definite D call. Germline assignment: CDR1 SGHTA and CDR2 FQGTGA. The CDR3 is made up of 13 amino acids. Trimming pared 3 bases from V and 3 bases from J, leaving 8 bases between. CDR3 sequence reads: CASSFDLYTEAFF. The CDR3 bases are TGTGCCAGCAGCTTCGACTTGTACACTGAAGCTTTCTTT.

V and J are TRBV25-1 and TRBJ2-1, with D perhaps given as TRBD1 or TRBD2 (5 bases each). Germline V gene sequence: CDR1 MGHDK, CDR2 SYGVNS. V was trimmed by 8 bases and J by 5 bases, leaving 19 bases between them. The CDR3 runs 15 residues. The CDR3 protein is CASGPLGTVDNEQFF. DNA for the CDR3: TGTGCCAGCGGCCCTCTTGGGACGGTTGACAATGAGCAGTTCTTC.

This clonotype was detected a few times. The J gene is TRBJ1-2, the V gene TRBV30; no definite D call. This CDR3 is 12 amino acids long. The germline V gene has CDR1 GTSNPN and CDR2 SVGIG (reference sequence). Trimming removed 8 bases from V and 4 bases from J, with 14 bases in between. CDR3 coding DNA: TGTGCCCGCTATGCGCCGATCTATGGCTACACCTTC. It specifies CARYAPIYGYTF.

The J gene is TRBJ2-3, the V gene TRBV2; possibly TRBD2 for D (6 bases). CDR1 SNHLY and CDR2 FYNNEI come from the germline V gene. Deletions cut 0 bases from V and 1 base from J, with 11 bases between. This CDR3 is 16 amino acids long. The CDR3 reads CASSEALAGRTDTQYF. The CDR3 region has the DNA TGTGCCAGCAGTGAAGCGCTTGCGGGGCGCACAGATACGCAGTATTTT. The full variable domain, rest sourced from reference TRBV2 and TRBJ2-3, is EPEVTQTPSHQVTQMGQEVILRCVPISNHLYFYWYRQILGQKVEFLVSFYNNEISEKSEIFDDQFSVERPDGSNFTLKIRSTKLEDSAMYFCASSEALAGRTDTQYFGPGTRLTVL.

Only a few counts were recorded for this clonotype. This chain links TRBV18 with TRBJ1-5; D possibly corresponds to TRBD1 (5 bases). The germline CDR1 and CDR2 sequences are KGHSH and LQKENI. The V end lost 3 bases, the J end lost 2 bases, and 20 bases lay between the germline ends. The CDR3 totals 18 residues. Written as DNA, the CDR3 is TGTGCCAGCTCACCTTACACCCTATCAGGAGGGGGCAATCAGCCCCAGCATTTT. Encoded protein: CASSPYTLSGGGNQPQHF. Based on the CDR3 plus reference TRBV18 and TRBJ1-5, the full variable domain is NAGVMQNPRHLVRRRGQEARLRCSPMKGHSHVYWYRQLPEEGLKFMVYLQKENIIDESGMPKERFSAEFPKEGPSILRIQQVVRGDSAAYFCASSPYTLSGGGNQPQHFGDGTRLSIL.

The DNA for the CDR3 is TGTGCCAGCAGCTTGGGAGGACAGGGCCCTGAGACCCAGTACTTC. Protein product: CASSLGGQGPETQYF. This chain joins TRBV5-6 and TRBJ2-5; 8 bases are shared with TRBD1. Trimming cost V 0 bases and J 5 bases; bases outside gene matches: 6. The CDR3 is 15 residues long. Germline V gene lookup returns CDR1 SGHDT and CDR2 YYEEEE.

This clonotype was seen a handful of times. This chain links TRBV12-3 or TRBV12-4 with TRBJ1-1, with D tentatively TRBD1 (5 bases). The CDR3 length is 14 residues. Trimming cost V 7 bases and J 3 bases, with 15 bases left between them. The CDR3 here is CASTSGDSYTEAFF. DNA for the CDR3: TGTGCCAGCACCTCGGGGGACTCCTACACTGAAGCTTTCTTT.

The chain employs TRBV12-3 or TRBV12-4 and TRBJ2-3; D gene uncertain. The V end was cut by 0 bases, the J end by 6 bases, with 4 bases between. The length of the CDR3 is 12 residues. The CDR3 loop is CASSLAADTQYF. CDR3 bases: TGTGCCAGCAGTTTAGCGGCGGATACGCAGTATTTT.

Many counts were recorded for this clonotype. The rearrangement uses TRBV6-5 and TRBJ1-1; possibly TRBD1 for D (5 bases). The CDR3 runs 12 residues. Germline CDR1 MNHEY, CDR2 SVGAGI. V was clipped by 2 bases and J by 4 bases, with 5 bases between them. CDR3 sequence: CASSYGGTEAFF. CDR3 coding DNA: TGTGCCAGCAGTTACGGGGGCACTGAAGCTTTCTTT.

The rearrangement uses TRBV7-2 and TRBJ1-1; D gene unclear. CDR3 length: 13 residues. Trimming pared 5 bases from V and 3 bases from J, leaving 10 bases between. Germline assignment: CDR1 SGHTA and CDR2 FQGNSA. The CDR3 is CASSHALDTEAFF. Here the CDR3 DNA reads TGTGCCAGCAGCCACGCCCTGGACACTGAAGCTTTCTTT.

The CDR3 here is CATSRDAGLAEAFF. The CDR3 coding sequence is TGTGCCACCAGCAGAGATGCGGGACTTGCTGAAGCTTTCTTT. The chain is built from TRBV15 and TRBJ1-1; D possibly corresponds to TRBD1 (5 bases). This CDR3 is built from 14 residues. Germline V gene sequence: CDR1 LNHNV, CDR2 YYDKDF (reference sequence). Trimming stripped 0 bases from V and 6 bases from J, with 11 bases between.

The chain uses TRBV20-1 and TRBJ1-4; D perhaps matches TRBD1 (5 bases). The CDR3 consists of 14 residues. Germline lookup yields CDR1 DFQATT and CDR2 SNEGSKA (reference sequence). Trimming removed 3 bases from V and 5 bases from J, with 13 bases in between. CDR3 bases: TGCAGTGCTAGTAGGGGCCCCATCAATGAAAAACTGTTTTTT. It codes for CSASRGPINEKLFF.

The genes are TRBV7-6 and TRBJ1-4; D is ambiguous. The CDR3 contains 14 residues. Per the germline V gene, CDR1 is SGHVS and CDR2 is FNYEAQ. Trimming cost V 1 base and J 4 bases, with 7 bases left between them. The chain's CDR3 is CASSLGLDNEKLFF. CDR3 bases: TGTGCCAGCAGCTTAGGTCTTGATAATGAAAAACTGTTTTTT.